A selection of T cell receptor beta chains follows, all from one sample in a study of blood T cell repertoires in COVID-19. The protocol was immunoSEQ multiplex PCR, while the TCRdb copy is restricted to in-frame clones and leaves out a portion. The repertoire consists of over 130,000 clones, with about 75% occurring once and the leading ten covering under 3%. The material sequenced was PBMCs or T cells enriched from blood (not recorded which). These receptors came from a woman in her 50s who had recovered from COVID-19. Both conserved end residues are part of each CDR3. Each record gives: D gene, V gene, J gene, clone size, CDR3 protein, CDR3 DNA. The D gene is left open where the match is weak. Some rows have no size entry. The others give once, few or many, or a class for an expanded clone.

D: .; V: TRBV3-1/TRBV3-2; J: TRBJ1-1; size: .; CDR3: CASTQGRRNTEAFF; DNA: TGTGCCAGCACCCAGGGCCGTAGAAACACTGAAGCTTTCTTT
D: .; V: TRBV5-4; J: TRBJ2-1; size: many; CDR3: CASSRVGGSSYNEQFF; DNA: TGTGCCAGCAGCCGCGTCGGAGGCAGCTCCTACAATGAGCAGTTCTTC
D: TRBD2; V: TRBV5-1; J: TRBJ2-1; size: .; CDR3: CASSLGLAANEQFF; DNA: TGCGCCAGCAGCTTGGGACTAGCGGCGAATGAGCAGTTCTTC
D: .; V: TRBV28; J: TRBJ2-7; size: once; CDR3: CATGTPSYEQYF; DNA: TGTGCCACCGGGACTCCCTCCTACGAGCAGTACTTC
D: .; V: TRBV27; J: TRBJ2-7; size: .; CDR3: CASRSGAYEQYF; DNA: TGTGCCAGCAGGTCAGGGGCCTACGAGCAGTACTTC
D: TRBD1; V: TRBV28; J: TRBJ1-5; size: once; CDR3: CASSLLGGAQPQHF; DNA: TGTGCCAGCAGTTTATTAGGGGGCGCTCAGCCCCAGCATTTT
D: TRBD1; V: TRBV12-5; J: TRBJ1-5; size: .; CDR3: CASGLGGGGQPQHF; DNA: TGTGCTAGTGGTTTGGGAGGGGGCGGTCAGCCCCAGCATTTT
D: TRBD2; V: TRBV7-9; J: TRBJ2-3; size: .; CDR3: CAPESAGGRDTQYF; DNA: TGTGCCCCCGAGTCAGCGGGAGGGAGAGATACGCAGTATTTT
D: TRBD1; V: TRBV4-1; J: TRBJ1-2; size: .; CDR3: CASSQDQGDGYTF; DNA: TGCGCCAGCAGCCAAGATCAGGGGGATGGCTACACCTTC
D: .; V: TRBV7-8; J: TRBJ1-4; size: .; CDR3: CASSLWPAEKLFF; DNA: TGTGCCAGCAGCTTATGGCCCGCAGAAAAACTGTTTTTT
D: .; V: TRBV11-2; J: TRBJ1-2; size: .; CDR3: CASSLAQNYGYTF; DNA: TGTGCCAGCAGCTTAGCGCAGAACTATGGCTACACCTTC
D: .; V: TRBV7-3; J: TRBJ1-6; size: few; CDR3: CASSLGLQGVSPLHF; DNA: TGTGCCAGCAGCTTAGGGTTACAGGGCGTTTCACCCCTCCACTTT
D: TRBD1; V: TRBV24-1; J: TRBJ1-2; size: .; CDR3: CATSDLQGADGGYTF; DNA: TGTGCCACCAGTGATTTGCAGGGGGCCGATGGGGGCTACACCTTC
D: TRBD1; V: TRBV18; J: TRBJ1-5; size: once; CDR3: CASSPTPTGGQPQHF; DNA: TGTGCCAGCTCACCTACCCCGACAGGGGGGCAGCCCCAGCATTTT
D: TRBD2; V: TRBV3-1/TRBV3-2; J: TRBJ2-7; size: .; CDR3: CASSREAGGGYREQYF; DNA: TGTGCCAGCAGCCGAGAAGCGGGAGGGGGGTATCGCGAGCAGTACTTC
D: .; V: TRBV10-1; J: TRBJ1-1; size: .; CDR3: CAGRFGGVDTEAFF; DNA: TGCGCCGGCCGCTTTGGGGGGGTCGATACTGAAGCTTTCTTT
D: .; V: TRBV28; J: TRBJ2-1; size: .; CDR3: CASSLGSGAYNEQFF; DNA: TGTGCCAGCAGTTTAGGGAGTGGGGCCTACAATGAGCAGTTCTTC
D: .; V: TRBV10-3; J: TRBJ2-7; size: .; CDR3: CAISESGSSYEQYF; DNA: TGTGCCATCAGTGAGTCGGGCAGCTCCTACGAGCAGTACTTC
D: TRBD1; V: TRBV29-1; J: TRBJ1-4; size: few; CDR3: CSVSQGGLNEKLFF; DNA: TGCAGCGTGTCGCAGGGGGGCCTGAATGAAAAACTGTTTTTT
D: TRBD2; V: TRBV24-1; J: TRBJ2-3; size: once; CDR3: CATSPTVREATDTQYF; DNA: TGTGCCACCAGTCCTACGGTCCGGGAGGCCACAGATACGCAGTATTTT
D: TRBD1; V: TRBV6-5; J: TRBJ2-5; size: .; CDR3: CASRPQGHYQETQYF; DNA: TGTGCCAGCAGGCCACAGGGGCACTACCAAGAGACCCAGTACTTC
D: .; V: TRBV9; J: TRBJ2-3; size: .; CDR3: CASSTNTDTQYF; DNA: TGTGCCAGCAGCACAAACACAGATACGCAGTATTTT
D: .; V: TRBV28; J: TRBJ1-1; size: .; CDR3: CASRVNGDTEAFF; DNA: TGTGCCAGCAGGGTTAATGGAGACACTGAAGCTTTCTTT
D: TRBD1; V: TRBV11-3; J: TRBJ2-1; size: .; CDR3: CASSFRTGINFEQFF; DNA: TGTGCCAGCAGCTTTAGGACAGGCATCAACTTTGAGCAGTTCTTC
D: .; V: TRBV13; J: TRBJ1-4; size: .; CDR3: CASSLGSEKLFF; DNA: TGTGCCAGCAGCTTGGGGAGTGAAAAACTGTTTTTT
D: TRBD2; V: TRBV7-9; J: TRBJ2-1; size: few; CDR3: CASSLVLAGVNEQFF; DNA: TGTGCCAGCAGCTTAGTGCTAGCGGGAGTCAATGAGCAGTTCTTC
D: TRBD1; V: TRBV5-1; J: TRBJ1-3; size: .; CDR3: CASSLGDSSGNTIYF; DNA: TGCGCCAGCAGCTTGGGGGACAGCTCTGGAAACACCATATATTTT
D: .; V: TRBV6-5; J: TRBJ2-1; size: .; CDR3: CASSYSGGEQFF; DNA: TGTGCCAGCAGTTACTCAGGGGGTGAGCAGTTCTTC
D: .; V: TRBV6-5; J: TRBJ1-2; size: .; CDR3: CASSFAGIGSNYGYTF; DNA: TGTGCCAGCAGTTTCGCGGGAATTGGCTCTAACTATGGCTACACCTTC
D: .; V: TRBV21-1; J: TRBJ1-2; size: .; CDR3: CASSKHGDREEGYTF; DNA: TGTGCCAGCAGCAAACATGGGGACAGGGAGGAGGGCTACACCTTC
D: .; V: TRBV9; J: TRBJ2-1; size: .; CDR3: CASAQAGPYNEQFF; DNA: TGTGCCAGCGCCCAGGCGGGACCCTACAATGAGCAGTTCTTC
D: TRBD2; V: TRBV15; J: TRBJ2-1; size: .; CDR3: CATSRGGVTSPNEQFF; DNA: TGTGCCACCAGCAGGGGGGGGGTGACTAGCCCCAATGAGCAGTTCTTC
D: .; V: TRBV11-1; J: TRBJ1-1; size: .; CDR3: CASSLRFSSEAFF; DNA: TGTGCCAGCAGCTTACGTTTTTCCTCTGAAGCTTTCTTT
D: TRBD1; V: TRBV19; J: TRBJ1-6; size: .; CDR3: CASSIRGTARFSPLHF; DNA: TGTGCCAGTAGTATCAGAGGGACAGCACGATTTTCACCCCTCCACTTT
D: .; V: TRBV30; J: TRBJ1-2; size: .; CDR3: CAWSERLGYTF; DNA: TGTGCCTGGAGTGAGCGTCTGGGCTACACCTTC
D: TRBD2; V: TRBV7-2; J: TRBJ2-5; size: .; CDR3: CASSWVGTSGGQETQYF; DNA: TGTGCCAGCAGCTGGGTGGGGACTAGCGGGGGCCAAGAGACCCAGTACTTC
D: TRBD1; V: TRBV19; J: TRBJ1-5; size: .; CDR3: CASSMRYRGQEPQHF; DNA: TGTGCCAGTAGTATGAGGTACAGGGGGCAGGAGCCCCAGCATTTT
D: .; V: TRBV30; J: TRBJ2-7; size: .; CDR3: CAWSPGQVSYEQYF; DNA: TGTGCCTGGAGCCCGGGACAAGTATCCTACGAGCAGTACTTC
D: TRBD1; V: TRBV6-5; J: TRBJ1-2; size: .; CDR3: CASRPRDRVVYGYTF; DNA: TGTGCCAGCAGGCCTCGGGACAGGGTCGTCTATGGCTACACCTTC
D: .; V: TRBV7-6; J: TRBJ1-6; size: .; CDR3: CASSRQGGNSYNSPLHF; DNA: TGTGCCAGCAGCCGCCAAGGGGGTAATTCCTATAATTCACCCCTCCACTTT